These 30 T cell receptor beta chains came from one sample sequenced in a study of blood T cell repertoires in COVID-19. Sequenced by immunoSEQ multiplex PCR; TCRdb stores in-frame clones only, minus some. The sample records 150,000 to 200,000 clones, 85% to 90% being singletons. The sample taken for sequencing was peripheral blood. The receptors derive from a middle-aged man with active or convalescent COVID-19.

The CDR3 DNA is TGTGCCAGCAGCTTAGACAGGCCTAATGAAAAACTGTTTTTT. Translated: CASSLDRPNEKLFF. The chain recombines TRBV5-8 with TRBJ1-4; TRBD1 is a possible D gene (6 bases). V gave up 2 bases and J gave up 3 bases, with 8 bases separating them. Germline CDR1 SGHTS, CDR2 YDEGEE. This CDR3 spans 14 amino acids. The entire variable domain, with the rest obtained from reference TRBV5-8 and TRBJ1-4, is as follows: EAGVTQSPTHLIKTRGQQATLRCSPISGHTSVYWYQQALGLGLQFLLWYDEGEERNRGNFPPRFSGRQFPNYSSELNVNALELEDSALYLCASSLDRPNEKLFFGSGTQLSVL.

The gene calls are TRBV11-1 and TRBJ1-2; D is ambiguous. Trimming stripped 1 base from V and 4 bases from J, with 7 bases between. This CDR3 comprises 13 residues. Germline values: CDR1 SGHAT, CDR2 FQDESV (reference sequence). The CDR3 is CASSLGATYGYTF. The CDR3 DNA is TGTGCCAGCAGCTTAGGAGCAACCTATGGCTACACCTTC.

This rearrangement joins TRBV6-1 to TRBJ2-6; TRBD1 aligns across 9 bases. The germline V gene has CDR1 MNHNS and CDR2 SASEGT. CDR3 length equals 18 residues. V lost 2 bases and J lost 0; bases outside the gene matches: 5. The CDR3 loop is CASSERDRVTSGANVLTF. The CDR3, as DNA: TGTGCCAGCAGTGAACGGGACAGGGTAACCTCTGGGGCCAACGTCCTGACTTTC.

This chain connects TRBV6-5 to TRBJ1-5, with a tentative D call TRBD1 (6 bases). The germline V and J ends were trimmed by 10 bases and 3 bases, with 16 bases remaining between them. CDR1 and CDR2 (germline): MNHEY, SVGAGI. The CDR3 is 14 residues long. For the CDR3, the DNA is TGTGCCACCAGGACAGCCAGCGTCAATCAGCCCCAGCATTTT. Its translation is CATRTASVNQPQHF.

The J gene is TRBJ2-7, the V gene TRBV29-1; 12 bases align to TRBD2. V lost 8 bases to trimming and J lost 0 bases; unmatched junction nucleotides: 8. This CDR3 contains 15 residues. Per the germline V gene, CDR1 is SQVTM and CDR2 is ANQGSEA. The CDR3 region is CSTRLAGVSSYEQYF. The CDR3 coding sequence is TGCAGCACCCGACTAGCGGGGGTGAGCTCCTACGAGCAGTACTTC.

V gene TRBV7-2 combines with J gene TRBJ2-3; 8 bases map to TRBD2. CDR3 length equals 15 residues. In germline, CDR1 is SGHTA, CDR2 FQGNSA. Trimming took 6 bases from V and 2 from J; bases not matched to a gene: 7. The CDR3 reads CASRRGGTPTDTQYF. The CDR3 DNA follows: TGTGCCAGCAGACGCGGGGGGACGCCCACAGATACGCAGTATTTT. Variable domain in full (rest from reference TRBV7-2 and TRBJ2-3): GAGVSQSPSNKVTEKGKDVELRCDPISGHTALYWYRQSLGQGLEFLIYFQGNSAPDKSGLPSDRFSAERTGGSVSTLTIQRTQQEDSAVYLCASRRGGTPTDTQYFGPGTRLTVL.

The chain uses TRBV28 and TRBJ1-5, with D possibly being TRBD1 (5 bases). CDR1 is MDHEN and CDR2 is SYDVKM in the germline V gene. The V end lost 3 bases, the J end lost 2 bases, and 20 bases lay between the germline ends. The CDR3 spans 18 residues. In nucleotides, the CDR3 is TGTGCCAGCAGTTTTTCCCAAGGAGGGGCGACTGGCAATCAGCCCCAGCATTTT. Its protein is CASSFSQGGATGNQPQHF.

This chain connects TRBV4-1 to TRBJ1-1, with 8 bases identical to TRBD1. This CDR3 contains 15 residues. Germline CDR1 is MGHRA and CDR2 is YSYEKL. V trimming: 3 bases; J trimming: 1 base; junction bases outside the gene matches: 4. The CDR3: CASSQMDRENTEAFF. The CDR3 bases are TGCGCCAGCAGCCAGATGGACAGGGAGAACACTGAAGCTTTCTTT.

CDR3 region: CASSEDWTGEHF. The CDR3 coding sequence is TGTGCCAGCAGTGAAGATTGGACAGGGGAGCATTTT. V gene TRBV6-1 combines with J gene TRBJ1-5, with 9 bases that match TRBD1. The CDR3 is 12 amino acids. V was clipped by 1 base and J by 14 bases; unmatched bases: 3. Germline V lookup: CDR1 MNHNS, CDR2 SASEGT.

This clone was seen more than once but under ten times. V gene TRBV20-1 combines with J gene TRBJ1-4, with a possible D match to TRBD1 (5 bases). The germline V and J ends were trimmed by 3 bases and 15 bases, with 11 bases remaining between them. The CDR3 totals 10 residues. Germline V gene sequence: CDR1 DFQATT, CDR2 SNEGSKA (reference sequence). The CDR3 region has the DNA TGCAGTGCTAGGGACACCGGAGTGTTTTTT. It is translated as CSARDTGVFF.

The chain combines TRBV13 with TRBJ1-1; D is uncertain. The CDR3 is made up of 12 amino acids. Germline CDR1 and CDR2: PRHDT and FYEKMQ (reference sequence). The V gene lost 5 bases and the J gene lost 6 bases, with 10 bases spanning the gap. The CDR3 bases are TGTGCCAGCAGCCCCCGATCAGCTGAAGCTTTCTTT. Residues: CASSPRSAEAFF.

The V gene is TRBV28, the J gene TRBJ1-6; D gene uncertain. Germline assignment: CDR1 MDHEN and CDR2 SYDVKM. Trimming shortened V by 3 bases and J by 0 bases, and 9 bases separated the two germline ends. This CDR3 contains 16 residues. CDR3 sequence reads: CASSFSGSSYNSPLHF. DNA for the CDR3: TGTGCCAGCAGTTTTTCCGGTAGCTCCTATAATTCACCCCTCCACTTT.

This chain connects TRBV30 to TRBJ1-6; D unclear. V lost 5 bases to trimming and J lost 0 bases, with 8 bases between them. This CDR3 region has 14 residues. Germline V CDR1 and CDR2: GTSNPN, SVGIG (reference sequence). CDR3 sequence (DNA): TGTGCCTGGGTTTCTAACTCCTATAATTCACCCCTCCACTTT. Translated: CAWVSNSYNSPLHF.

CDR3 sequence reads: CASSSGTGGLTEAFF. In nucleotides, the CDR3 is TGTGCCAGCAGCTCCGGGACAGGGGGCCTAACTGAAGCTTTCTTT. The chain has TRBV7-6 and TRBJ1-1; 12 positions agree with TRBD1. Germline assignment: CDR1 SGHVS and CDR2 FNYEAQ. Unmatched junction bases numbered 5, after V lost 4 bases and J lost 5 bases. This CDR3 comprises 15 residues.

The chain uses TRBV5-6 and TRBJ1-2, with D perhaps TRBD1 (5 bases). Germline values: CDR1 SGHDT, CDR2 YYEEEE. This CDR3 is 14 amino acids long. The V and J ends lost 2 bases and 5 bases respectively, with 13 bases between them. The CDR3 here is CASSFDGGGYGYTF. The CDR3 DNA reads as TGTGCCAGCAGCTTTGACGGGGGAGGGTATGGCTACACCTTC. Complete variable domain (other parts from reference TRBV5-6 and TRBJ1-2): DAGVTQSPTHLIKTRGQQVTLRCSPKSGHDTVSWYQQALGQGPQFIFQYYEEEERQRGNFPDRFSGHQFPNYSSELNVNALLLGDSALYLCASSFDGGGYGYTFGSGTRLTVV.

The V gene is TRBV2, the J gene TRBJ1-1, with D possibly matching TRBD1 (6 bases). Trimming cost V 6 bases and J 1 base, with 9 bases left between them. Germline CDR1 and CDR2: SNHLY and FYNNEI. The CDR3 is 13 residues long. For the CDR3, the DNA is TGTGCCAGCAGACAGGGTAGGAACACTGAAGCTTTCTTT. It translates to CASRQGRNTEAFF.

The chain has TRBV7-9 and TRBJ2-5, with no clear D. Trimming shortened V by 1 base and J by 5 bases, and 11 bases separated the two germline ends. Germline V lookup: CDR1 SEHNR, CDR2 FQNEAQ (reference sequence). The CDR3 covers 14 residues. The CDR3 sequence: CASSLGSGGETQYF. As DNA, the CDR3 is TGTGCCAGCAGCTTAGGCTCAGGTGGGGAGACCCAGTACTTC.

V is TRBV28 and J is TRBJ1-2; D is unresolved. The V gene lost 7 bases and the J gene lost 5 bases, with 17 bases spanning the gap. The germline V gene encodes CDR1 MDHEN and CDR2 SYDVKM. The CDR3 runs 14 residues. The CDR3 nucleotides read TGTGCCAGCATAGAAGGCGCCACGGGGTATGGCTACACCTTC. This translates into CASIEGATGYGYTF.

The chain combines TRBV5-1 with TRBJ2-7; 11 bases align to TRBD1. The CDR3 is made up of 16 amino acids. V was pared by 3 bases and J by 5 bases, with 10 bases of the junction left unmatched. Germline V gene data show CDR1 as SGHRS and CDR2 as YFSETQ. Here the CDR3 DNA reads TGCGCCAGCAGCTCGCCCGGGACAGGGGGATCGGACGAGCAGTACTTC. Protein product: CASSSPGTGGSDEQYF.

The V call is TRBV6-4, the J call TRBJ1-5; maybe TRBD1 (5 bases). This CDR3 has 14 residues. The V gene lost 5 bases and the J gene lost 4 bases, with 12 bases spanning the gap. Germline CDR1 and CDR2: MRHNA and SNTAGT. This CDR3 is CASSPDSTNQPQHF. CDR3 in DNA: TGTGCCAGCAGTCCCGACAGCACAAATCAGCCCCAGCATTTT.

This chain uses TRBV27 with TRBJ2-7, with D perhaps TRBD1 (6 bases). The CDR3 is 16 amino acids. The V end was cut by 0 bases, the J end by 4 bases, with 16 bases between. Looked up from germline, CDR1 is MNHEY and CDR2 is SMNVEV (reference sequence). The CDR3 loop reads CASSLSLGQQIYEQYF. As DNA, the CDR3 is TGTGCCAGCAGTTTATCGCTCGGACAGCAGATTTACGAGCAGTACTTC.

A few counts support this clone. The chain is built from TRBV6-2 or TRBV6-3 and TRBJ1-1, with D maybe TRBD1 (5 bases). Germline CDR1 is MNHEY and CDR2 is SVGEGT. The CDR3 has 16 amino acids. The V and J ends lost 2 bases and 4 bases respectively, with 17 bases between them. DNA of the CDR3: TGTGCCAGCAGTTACGGTCGGTCAGGGTGGGCCACTGAAGCTTTCTTT. Translation: CASSYGRSGWATEAFF.

The V call is TRBV6-5, the J call TRBJ1-2; 9 nucleotides match TRBD1. The CDR3 covers 13 residues. The V segment lost 8 bases and the J segment 6 bases; nucleotides outside the gene matches: 7. Germline values: CDR1 MNHEY, CDR2 SVGAGI. The CDR3 loop is CASARQGEDGYTF. CDR3 in DNA: TGTGCCAGCGCAAGACAGGGGGAAGATGGCTACACCTTC.

The J gene is TRBJ1-2, the V gene TRBV27; D unresolved. The V gene lost 4 bases and the J gene lost 6 bases, with 21 bases spanning the gap. The CDR3 is made up of 16 amino acids. The germline CDR1 and CDR2 sequences are MNHEY and SMNVEV (reference sequence). CDR3 sequence reads: CASSSHVPSLVDGYTF. The CDR3 DNA follows: TGTGCCAGCAGTTCTCATGTACCGAGCCTCGTAGATGGCTACACCTTC.

V and J are TRBV19 and TRBJ1-5, with D perhaps matching TRBD1 (5 bases). CDR1 LNHDA and CDR2 SQIVND come from the germline V gene (reference sequence). The ends were cut back, 3 bases at V and 0 bases at J, with 9 bases in the middle. The CDR3 loop spans 15 amino acids. CDR3 loop: CASSIVQDSNQPQHF. In DNA form, the CDR3 reads TGTGCCAGTAGTATCGTACAGGATAGCAATCAGCCCCAGCATTTT.

CDR3 coding DNA: TGTGCCAGCAGCCCAAGACCGGGACAACTGAACACTGAAGCTTTCTTT. Its protein is CASSPRPGQLNTEAFF. V gene TRBV7-8 combines with J gene TRBJ1-1, with D maybe TRBD1 (6 bases). V lost 5 bases and J 0 bases, leaving 16 bases between the germline ends. CDR3 length: 16 amino acids. In germline, CDR1 is SGHVS, CDR2 FQNEAQ.

The chain couples TRBV4-2 to TRBJ1-1; TRBD1 aligns across 7 bases. Germline V CDR1 and CDR2: LGHNA, YNFKEQ. The length of the CDR3 is 14 residues. J lost 4 bases, V lost 0 bases, and 2 bases had no gene match. For the CDR3, the DNA is TGTGCCAGCAGCCAAGAGGCAGGGGGCACTGAAGCTTTCTTT. It yields the protein CASSQEAGGTEAFF.

The V and J genes are TRBV12-3 or TRBV12-4 and TRBJ1-2; D not resolved. V was cut by 1 base and J by 2 bases, with 5 bases left in between. This CDR3 is 13 amino acids long. CDR3 in amino acids: CASSLGYNYGYTF. In DNA form, the CDR3 reads TGTGCCAGCAGTTTAGGCTACAACTATGGCTACACCTTC.

This clone has a handful of counts. The chain links TRBV10-1 to TRBJ2-1; 8 bases map to TRBD1. The germline CDR1 and CDR2 sequences are WNHNN and SYGVQD (reference sequence). Unmatched junction bases numbered 8, after V lost 0 bases and J lost 10 bases. The length of the CDR3 is 15 residues. The CDR3 loop reads CASSESIRTGGEQFF. Here the CDR3 DNA reads TGCGCCAGCAGTGAGTCGATCCGAACAGGGGGAGAGCAGTTCTTC.

In this sample, this clone turned up once. V usage is TRBV4-3 and J usage is TRBJ2-1, with 9 bases that match TRBD2. There are 15 residues in the CDR3. Germline V gene lookup returns CDR1 LGHNA and CDR2 YSLEER. V shed 3 bases and J 5 bases; nucleotides not matched to a gene: 5. The CDR3 nucleotides read TGCGCCAGCAGCCACCCAGCGGGGGGAAACAATGAGCAGTTCTTC. Encoded protein: CASSHPAGGNNEQFF.